Listed below are T cell receptor beta chains from one sample, sequenced in a study of human T cells and chemical hapten exposure. TCRdb redid the calling of the RACE reads with MiXCR, one entry per CDR3 protein. The sample holds 65,000 to 80,000 distinct CDR3 sequences, 7% to 9% seen once. Input material: whole blood. Receptor source: a male donor in good health. Some clones in this sample may be carry-over from other donors' samples. Each CDR3 is given with its conserved first and last residue. Each record gives: clone size, V gene, D gene, J gene, CDR3 protein, CDR3 DNA. The D gene is left open where the match is weak. A clone size is listed for some rows: how often the clone was seen (once, few, many), or a class if it is expanded.

.,TRBV3-1,.,TRBJ2-1,CASSQGVGRPEVVGEQFF,TGTGCCAGCAGCCAAGGGGTCGGCAGGCCGGAGGTGGTGGGTGAGCAGTTCTTC
.,TRBV12-3/TRBV12-4,TRBD1,TRBJ2-7,CASSRSGTGGEGEQYF,TGTGCCAGCAGTCGATCCGGGACAGGGGGCGAAGGGGAGCAGTACTTC
few,TRBV5-6,.,TRBJ1-1,CASSGYKKDTEAFF,TGTGCCAGCAGCGGTTATAAGAAGGACACTGAAGCTTTCTTT
.,TRBV12-3/TRBV12-4,.,TRBJ2-7,CASSSTPSTSSYEQYF,TGTGCCAGCAGTTCAACCCCAAGTACCAGCTCCTACGAGCAGTACTTC
.,TRBV15,TRBD2,TRBJ2-1,CATSRTSGSYNEQFF,TGTGCCACCAGCAGGACTAGCGGCTCCTACAATGAGCAGTTCTTC
.,TRBV4-2,.,TRBJ2-5,CASSQGRGTQETQYF,TGTGCCAGCAGCCAAGGGCGTGGAACCCAAGAGACCCAGTACTTC
few,TRBV6-6,.,TRBJ1-5,CASSSRRQTYSNQPQHF,TGTGCCAGCAGTTCCCGTAGACAGACCTATAGCAATCAGCCCCAGCATTTT
.,TRBV9,.,TRBJ1-5,CASSGADGQPQHF,TGTGCCAGCAGCGGAGCCGACGGGCAGCCCCAGCATTTT
many,TRBV11-2,.,TRBJ2-1,CASSYSSDEQFF,TGTGCCAGCAGCTATTCTAGCGACGAGCAGTTCTTC
.,TRBV27,.,TRBJ2-7,CASSLGRELDEQYF,TGTGCCAGCAGTTTGGGCAGGGAGTTGGACGAGCAGTACTTC
.,TRBV29-1,.,TRBJ2-3,CSVRAPRTTDTQYF,TGCAGCGTCCGGGCTCCTCGTACCACAGATACGCAGTATTTT
.,TRBV11-2,.,TRBJ2-5,CASSLSTGFSQETQYF,TGTGCCAGCAGCTTGTCAACGGGGTTCTCCCAAGAGACCCAGTACTTC
.,TRBV11-3,.,TRBJ2-3,CASSPNPTERTDTQYF,TGTGCCAGCAGCCCCAACCCGACAGAACGCACAGATACGCAGTATTTT
few,TRBV2,TRBD1,TRBJ2-3,CASSSLDREVTDTQYF,TGTGCCAGCAGTTCCTTGGACAGGGAAGTCACAGATACGCAGTATTTT
many,TRBV12-3/TRBV12-4,.,TRBJ2-1,CASSSRWGDEQFF,TGTGCCAGCAGTTCTCGTTGGGGGGATGAGCAGTTCTTC
many,TRBV20-1,TRBD1,TRBJ1-6,CSATRQGNYNSPLHF,TGCAGTGCAACCCGACAGGGCAACTATAATTCACCCCTCCACTTT
.,TRBV27,.,TRBJ1-5,CASSLGQGSHQPQHF,TGTGCCAGCAGTTTAGGGCAGGGAAGTCACCAGCCCCAGCATTTT
few,TRBV4-1,TRBD1,TRBJ1-1,CASSQDGTGENTEAFF,TGCGCCAGCAGCCAAGATGGGACAGGGGAGAACACTGAAGCTTTCTTT
few,TRBV3-1,.,TRBJ2-7,CASSQDLFSETHSYEQYF,TGTGCCAGCAGCCAAGATTTATTTTCCGAGACGCACTCCTACGAGCAGTACTTC
few,TRBV7-3,.,TRBJ2-3,CASSSQGGFTDTQYF,TGTGCCAGCAGCTCTCAGGGGGGCTTCACAGATACGCAGTATTTT
few,TRBV3-1,.,TRBJ2-7,CASSYPPGYEQYF,TGTGCCAGCAGTTACCCCCCCGGGTACGAGCAGTACTTC
.,TRBV7-9,TRBD1,TRBJ1-5,CASSLAGGPQPQHF,TGTGCCAGCAGCTTAGCAGGGGGCCCTCAGCCCCAGCATTTT